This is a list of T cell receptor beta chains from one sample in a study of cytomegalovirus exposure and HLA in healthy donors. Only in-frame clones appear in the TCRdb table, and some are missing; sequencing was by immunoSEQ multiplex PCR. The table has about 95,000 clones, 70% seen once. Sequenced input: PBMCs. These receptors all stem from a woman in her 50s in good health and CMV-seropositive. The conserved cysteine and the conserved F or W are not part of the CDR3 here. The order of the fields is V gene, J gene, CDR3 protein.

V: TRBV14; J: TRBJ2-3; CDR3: ASSQMRRVSTDTQY
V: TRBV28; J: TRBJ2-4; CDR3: ASSRTSLAKNIQY
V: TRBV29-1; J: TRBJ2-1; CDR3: SVGLAGGHNEQF
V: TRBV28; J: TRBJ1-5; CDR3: ASSATADRWINQPQH
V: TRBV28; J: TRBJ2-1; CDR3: ASREGRMSSYNEQF
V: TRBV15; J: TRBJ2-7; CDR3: ATSRESGTATYEQY
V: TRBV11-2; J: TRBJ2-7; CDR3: ASSPIQGFDEQY
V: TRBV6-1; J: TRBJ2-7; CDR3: ASSRQGMGYEQY
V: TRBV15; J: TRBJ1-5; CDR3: ATSRDRPGVQPQH
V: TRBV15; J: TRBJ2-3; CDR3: ATSRVPYKQGGTDTQY
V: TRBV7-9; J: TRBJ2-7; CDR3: ASSSDRGAEQY
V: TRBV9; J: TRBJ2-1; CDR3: ASGEGQGYNEQF
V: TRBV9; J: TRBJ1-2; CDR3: ASSVEGQAFYGYT
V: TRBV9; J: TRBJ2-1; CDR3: ASSGAGFSSYNEQF
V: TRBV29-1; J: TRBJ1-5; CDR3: SVVGGFNQPQH
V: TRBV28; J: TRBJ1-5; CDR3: ASSLEPRDRFNQPQH
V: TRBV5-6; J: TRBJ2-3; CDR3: ASSLVSGSTDTQY
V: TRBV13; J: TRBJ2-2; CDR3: ASSLGHNTGELF
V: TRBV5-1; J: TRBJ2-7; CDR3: ASSLDPSGSAEQY
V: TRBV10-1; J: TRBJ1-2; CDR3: ASSEGQGYDGYT
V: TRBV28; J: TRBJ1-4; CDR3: ASSSSSYNEKLF
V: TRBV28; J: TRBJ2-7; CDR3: ASSFPGNYEQY
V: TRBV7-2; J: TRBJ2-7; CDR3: ASSPQSAGGSYEQY
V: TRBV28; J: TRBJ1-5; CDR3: ASSRDKNQPQH
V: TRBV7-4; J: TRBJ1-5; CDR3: ASSSREDQPQH
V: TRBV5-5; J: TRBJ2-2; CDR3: ASSPTRDTNTGELF
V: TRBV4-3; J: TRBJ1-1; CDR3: ASSPTPEGNTEAF
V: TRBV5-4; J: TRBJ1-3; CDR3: ASSFGPGVSSGNTIY
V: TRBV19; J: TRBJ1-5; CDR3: ASSTDRASQPQH
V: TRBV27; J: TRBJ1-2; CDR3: ASGQGKGYT
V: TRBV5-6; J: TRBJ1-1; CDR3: ASSLDRVWAEAF
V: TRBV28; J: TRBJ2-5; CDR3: ASSPALGLAGVGTQY
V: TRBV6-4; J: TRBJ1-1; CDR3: ASSESPGGRKAF
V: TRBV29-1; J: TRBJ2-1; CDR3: SGQARDEQF
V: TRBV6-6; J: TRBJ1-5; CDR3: ASSYQERNQPQH
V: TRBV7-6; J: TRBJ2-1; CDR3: ASSPLGTSLNEQF
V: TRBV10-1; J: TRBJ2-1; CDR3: ASSESGGEQF
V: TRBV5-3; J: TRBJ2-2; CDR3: ARSFLSGGSAGELF
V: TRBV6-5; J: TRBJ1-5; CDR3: ASRRSGTGDQPQH
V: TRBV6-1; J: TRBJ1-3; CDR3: ASSERDRVGNAIY
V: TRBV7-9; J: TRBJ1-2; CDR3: ASSLGGAQVGYT
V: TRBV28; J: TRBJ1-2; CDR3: ASRGANYGYT
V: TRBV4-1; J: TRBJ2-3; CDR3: ATTLGGGSTDTQY
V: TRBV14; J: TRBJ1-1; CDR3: ASSQVSVAGPEAF
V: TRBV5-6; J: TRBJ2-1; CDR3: ASRLAGGPHNEQF
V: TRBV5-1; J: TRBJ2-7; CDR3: ASSLPGPGRSEQY
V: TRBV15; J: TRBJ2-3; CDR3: ATSRDGAADTQY
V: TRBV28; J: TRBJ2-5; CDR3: ASTGWAETQY
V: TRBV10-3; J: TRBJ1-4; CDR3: AISGQGADEKLF
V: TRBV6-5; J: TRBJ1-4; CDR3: ASSYSQGTNEKLF
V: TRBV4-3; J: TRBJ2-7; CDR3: ASSQEVAVSGEQY
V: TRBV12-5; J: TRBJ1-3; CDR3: ASAWDRFSGNTIY
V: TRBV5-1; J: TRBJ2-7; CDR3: ASSPGDNVNSYEQY
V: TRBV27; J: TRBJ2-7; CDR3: ASSRAYEQY
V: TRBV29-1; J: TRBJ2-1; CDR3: SVEGQGVEQF